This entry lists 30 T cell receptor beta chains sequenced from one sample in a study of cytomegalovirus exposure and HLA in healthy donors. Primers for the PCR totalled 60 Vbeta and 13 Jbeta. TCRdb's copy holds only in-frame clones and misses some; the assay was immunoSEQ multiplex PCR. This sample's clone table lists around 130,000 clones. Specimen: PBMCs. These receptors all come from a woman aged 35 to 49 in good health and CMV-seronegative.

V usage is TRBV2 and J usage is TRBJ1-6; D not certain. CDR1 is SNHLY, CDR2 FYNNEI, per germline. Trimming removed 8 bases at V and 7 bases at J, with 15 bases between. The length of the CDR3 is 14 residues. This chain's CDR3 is CASGRDTPNSPLHF. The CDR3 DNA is TGTGCCAGCGGTCGGGATACGCCGAATTCACCCCTCCACTTT.

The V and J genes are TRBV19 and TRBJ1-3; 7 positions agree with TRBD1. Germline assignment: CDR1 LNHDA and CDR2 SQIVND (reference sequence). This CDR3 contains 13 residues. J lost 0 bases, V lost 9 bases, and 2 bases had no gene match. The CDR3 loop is CASRTGSGNTIYF. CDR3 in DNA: TGTGCCAGCCGGACAGGCTCTGGAAACACCATATATTTT.

In DNA, the CDR3 is TGTGCCAGCAGTTTAGCCGGGGGGGCCGGGGAGCTGTTTTTT. This gives the protein CASSLAGGAGELFF. The chain carries TRBV27 and TRBJ2-2; 8 nucleotides agree with TRBD2. The length of the CDR3 is 14 residues. The ends lost 2 bases at V and 6 bases at J; junction bases unmatched: 2. Germline CDR1 and CDR2: MNHEY and SMNVEV (reference sequence).

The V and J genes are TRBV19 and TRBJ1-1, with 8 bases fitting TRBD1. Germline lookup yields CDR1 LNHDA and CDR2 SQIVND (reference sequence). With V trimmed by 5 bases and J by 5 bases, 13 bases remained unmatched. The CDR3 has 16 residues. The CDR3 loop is CASSDFRGRRRTEAFF. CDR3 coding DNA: TGTGCCAGTAGTGACTTCAGGGGGCGAAGGAGAACTGAAGCTTTCTTT.

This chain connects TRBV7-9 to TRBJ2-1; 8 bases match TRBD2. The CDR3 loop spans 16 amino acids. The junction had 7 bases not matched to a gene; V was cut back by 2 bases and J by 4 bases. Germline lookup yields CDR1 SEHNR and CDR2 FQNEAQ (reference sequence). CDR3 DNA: TGTGCCAGCAGCTTAATGGCTAGCGGGTTGTACAATGAGCAGTTCTTC. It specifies CASSLMASGLYNEQFF.

CDR3 DNA sequence: TGTGCCAGCAGCACCCCAGGGCCGAACACTGAAGCTTTCTTT. Translating it yields CASSTPGPNTEAFF. This chain uses TRBV6-5 with TRBJ1-1, with a weak D call TRBD1 (5 bases). Germline-derived CDR1 and CDR2 are MNHEY and SVGAGI. With 6 bases removed from V and 1 base from J, the gap between germline ends came to 12 bases. The CDR3 runs 14 residues.

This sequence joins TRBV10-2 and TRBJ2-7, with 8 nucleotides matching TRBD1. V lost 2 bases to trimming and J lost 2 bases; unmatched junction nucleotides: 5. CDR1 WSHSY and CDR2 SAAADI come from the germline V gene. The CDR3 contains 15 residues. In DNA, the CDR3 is TGCGCCAGCAGTGAGCTTCGGACAGGGCCCTACGAGCAGTACGTC. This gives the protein CASSELRTGPYEQYV.

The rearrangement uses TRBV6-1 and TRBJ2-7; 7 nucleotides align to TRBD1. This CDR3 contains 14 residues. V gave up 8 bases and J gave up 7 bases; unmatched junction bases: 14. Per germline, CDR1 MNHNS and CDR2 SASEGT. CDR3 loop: CASLSLGGLGEQYV. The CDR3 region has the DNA TGTGCCAGCCTCAGCTTAGGGGGCCTGGGGGAGCAGTACGTC.

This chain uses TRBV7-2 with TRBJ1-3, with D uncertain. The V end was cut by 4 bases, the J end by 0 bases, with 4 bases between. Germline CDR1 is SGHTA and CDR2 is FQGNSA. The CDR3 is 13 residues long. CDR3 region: CASSYNSGNTIYF. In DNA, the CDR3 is TGTGCCAGCAGCTACAACTCTGGAAACACCATATATTTT.

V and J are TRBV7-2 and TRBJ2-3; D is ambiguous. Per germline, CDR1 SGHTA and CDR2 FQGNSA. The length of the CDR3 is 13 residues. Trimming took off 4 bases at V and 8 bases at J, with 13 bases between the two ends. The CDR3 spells CASSSGTTGTQYF. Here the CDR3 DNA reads TGTGCCAGCAGCTCCGGAACAACGGGTACGCAGTATTTT.

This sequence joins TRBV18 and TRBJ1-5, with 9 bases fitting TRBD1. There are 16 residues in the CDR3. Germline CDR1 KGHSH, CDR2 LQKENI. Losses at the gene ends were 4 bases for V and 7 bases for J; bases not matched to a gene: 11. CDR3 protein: CASSRRDREFMQPQHF. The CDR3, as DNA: TGTGCCAGCTCACGCCGGGACAGGGAATTCATGCAGCCCCAGCATTTT.

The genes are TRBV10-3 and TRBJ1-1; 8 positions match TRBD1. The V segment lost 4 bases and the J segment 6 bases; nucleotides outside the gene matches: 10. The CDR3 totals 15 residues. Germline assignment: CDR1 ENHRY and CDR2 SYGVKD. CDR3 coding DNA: TGTGCCATCAGTGCTGCAGGGGGCGAGAGAGCTGAAGCTTTCTTT. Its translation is CAISAAGGERAEAFF.

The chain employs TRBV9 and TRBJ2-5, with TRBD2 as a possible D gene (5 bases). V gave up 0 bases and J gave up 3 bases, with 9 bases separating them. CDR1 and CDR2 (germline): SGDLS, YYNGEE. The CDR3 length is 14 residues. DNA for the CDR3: TGTGCCAGCAGCGTAGAGCCCGGGGAAGAGACCCAGTACTTC. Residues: CASSVEPGEETQYF.

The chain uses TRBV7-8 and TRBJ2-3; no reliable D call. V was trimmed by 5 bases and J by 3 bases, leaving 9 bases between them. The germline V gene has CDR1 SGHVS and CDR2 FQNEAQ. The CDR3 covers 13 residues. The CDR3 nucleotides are TGTGCCAGCAGCGCTACCGTGACAGATACGCAGTATTTT. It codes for CASSATVTDTQYF.

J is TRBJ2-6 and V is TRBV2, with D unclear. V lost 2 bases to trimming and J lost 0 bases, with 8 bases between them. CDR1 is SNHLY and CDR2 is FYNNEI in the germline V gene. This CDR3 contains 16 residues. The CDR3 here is CASSERVYSGANVLTF. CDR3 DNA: TGTGCCAGCAGTGAACGGGTATACTCTGGGGCCAACGTCCTGACTTTC.

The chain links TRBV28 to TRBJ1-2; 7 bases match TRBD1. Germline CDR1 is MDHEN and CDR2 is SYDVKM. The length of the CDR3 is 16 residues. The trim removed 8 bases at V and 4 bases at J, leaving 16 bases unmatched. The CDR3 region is CASHRGSGGTSYGYTF. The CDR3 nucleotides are TGTGCCAGCCACCGAGGATCAGGGGGAACTAGCTATGGCTACACCTTC.

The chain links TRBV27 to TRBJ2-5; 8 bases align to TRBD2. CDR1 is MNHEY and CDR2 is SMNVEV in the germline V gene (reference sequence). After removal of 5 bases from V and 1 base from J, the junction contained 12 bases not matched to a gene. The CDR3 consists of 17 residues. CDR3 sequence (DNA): TGTGCCAGCAGTCTAGGGTTGAGCGGGGGCTCCCAAGAGACCCAGTACTTC. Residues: CASSLGLSGGSQETQYF.

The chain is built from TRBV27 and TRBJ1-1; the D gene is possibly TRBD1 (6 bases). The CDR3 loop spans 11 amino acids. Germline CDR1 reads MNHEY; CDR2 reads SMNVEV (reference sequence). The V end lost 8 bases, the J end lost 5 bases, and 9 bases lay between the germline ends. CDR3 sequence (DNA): TGTGCCAGCGGGGGGGCGACTGAAGCTTTCTTT. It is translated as CASGGATEAFF.

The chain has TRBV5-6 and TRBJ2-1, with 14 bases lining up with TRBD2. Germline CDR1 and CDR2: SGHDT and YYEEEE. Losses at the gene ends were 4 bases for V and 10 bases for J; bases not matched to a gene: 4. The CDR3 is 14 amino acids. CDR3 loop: CASSPGLAGEEQFF. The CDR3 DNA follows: TGTGCCAGCAGCCCGGGACTAGCGGGGGAGGAGCAGTTCTTC.

The CDR3 loop reads CASSFGLAGADTQYF. The CDR3 bases are TGTGCCAGCAGCTTCGGACTAGCGGGGGCAGATACGCAGTATTTT. The chain employs TRBV11-3 and TRBJ2-3; TRBD2 matches at 13 bases. J gave up 4 bases and V 3 bases, and 1 base lay outside the gene matches. The CDR3 is 15 amino acids. Germline V gene data show CDR1 as SGHNT and CDR2 as YENEEA.

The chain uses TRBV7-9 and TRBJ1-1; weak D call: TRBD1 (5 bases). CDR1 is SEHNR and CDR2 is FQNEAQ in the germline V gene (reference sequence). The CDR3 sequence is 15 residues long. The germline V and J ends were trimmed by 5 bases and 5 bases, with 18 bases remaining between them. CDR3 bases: TGTGCCAGCAGCCCCCAAGGGGTCGATCGGACTGAAGCTTTCTTT. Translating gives CASSPQGVDRTEAFF.

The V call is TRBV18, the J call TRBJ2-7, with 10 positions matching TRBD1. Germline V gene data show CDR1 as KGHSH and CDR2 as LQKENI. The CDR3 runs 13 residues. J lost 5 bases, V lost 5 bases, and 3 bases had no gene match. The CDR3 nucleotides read TGTGCCAGCTCATTGGACAGGGGGGACGAGCAGTACTTC. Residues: CASSLDRGDEQYF.

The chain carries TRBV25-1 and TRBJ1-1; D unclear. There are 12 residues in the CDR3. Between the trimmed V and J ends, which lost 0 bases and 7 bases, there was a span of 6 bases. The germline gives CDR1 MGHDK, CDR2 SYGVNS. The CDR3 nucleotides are TGTGCCAGCAGTGAATACACAGATGAAGCTTTCTTT. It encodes CASSEYTDEAFF.

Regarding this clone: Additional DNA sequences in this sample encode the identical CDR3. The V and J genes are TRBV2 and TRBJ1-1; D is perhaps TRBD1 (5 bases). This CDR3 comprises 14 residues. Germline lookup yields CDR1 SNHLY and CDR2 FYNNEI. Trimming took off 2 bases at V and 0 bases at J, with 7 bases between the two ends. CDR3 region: CASSERQMNTEAFF. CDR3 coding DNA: TGTGCCAGCAGTGAACGACAGATGAACACTGAAGCTTTCTTT.

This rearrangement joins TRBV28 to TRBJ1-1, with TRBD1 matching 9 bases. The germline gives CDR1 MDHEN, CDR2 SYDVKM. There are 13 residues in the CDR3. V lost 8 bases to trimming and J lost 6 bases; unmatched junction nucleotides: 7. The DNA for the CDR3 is TGTGCCAGCGGGACAGGGTGGACCTCTGAAGCTTTCTTT. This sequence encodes CASGTGWTSEAFF. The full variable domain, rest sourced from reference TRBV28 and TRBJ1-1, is DVKVTQSSRYLVKRTGEKVFLECVQDMDHENMFWYRQDPGLGLRLIYFSYDVKMKEKGDIPEGYSVSREKKERFSLILESASTNQTSMYLCASGTGWTSEAFFGQGTRLTVV.

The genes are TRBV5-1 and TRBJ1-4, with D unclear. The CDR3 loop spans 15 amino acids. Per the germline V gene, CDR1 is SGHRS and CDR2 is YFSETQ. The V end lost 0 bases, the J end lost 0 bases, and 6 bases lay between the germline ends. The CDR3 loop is CASSLERATNEKLFF. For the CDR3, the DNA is TGCGCCAGCAGCTTGGAGAGGGCAACTAATGAAAAACTGTTTTTT.

The CDR3 DNA reads TGTGCCAGCAGCTTAGTCGGTAGCGGGGTGGAGACCCAGTACTTC. It specifies CASSLVGSGVETQYF. V and J are TRBV11-2 and TRBJ2-5; 8 bases are shared with TRBD2. Germline V gives CDR1 SGHAT, CDR2 FQNNGV. V shed 1 base and J 5 bases; nucleotides not matched to a gene: 6. The CDR3 is 15 residues long.

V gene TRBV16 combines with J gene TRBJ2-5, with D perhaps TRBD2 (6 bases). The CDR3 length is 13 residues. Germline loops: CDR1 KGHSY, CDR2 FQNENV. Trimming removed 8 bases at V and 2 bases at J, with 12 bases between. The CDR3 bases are TGTGCCAGCCGAGGGACTGGACAAGAGACCCAGTACTTC. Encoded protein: CASRGTGQETQYF.

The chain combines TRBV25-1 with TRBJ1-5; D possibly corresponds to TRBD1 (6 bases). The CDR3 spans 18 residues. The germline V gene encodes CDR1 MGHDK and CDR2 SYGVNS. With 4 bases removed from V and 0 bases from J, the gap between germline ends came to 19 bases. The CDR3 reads CASSATTGPLYSNQPQHF. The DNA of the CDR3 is TGTGCCAGCAGTGCAACCACAGGGCCCCTCTATAGCAATCAGCCCCAGCATTTT.

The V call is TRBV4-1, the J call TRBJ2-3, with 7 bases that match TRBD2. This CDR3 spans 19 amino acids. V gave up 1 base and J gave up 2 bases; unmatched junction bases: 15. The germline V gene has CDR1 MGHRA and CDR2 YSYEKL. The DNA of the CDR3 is TGCGCCAGCAGCCAAGGGCAGATCCTGTCGGGGGGACCCACAGATACGCAGTATTTT. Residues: CASSQGQILSGGPTDTQYF.